This TCR beta chain was recorded in a study of blood T cells in healthy people across ages. Study at large: About one barcoded TCR beta cDNA was captured per two T cells.

The second PCR ran roughly 6 to 11 cycles with a sample-barcoded 5' primer and J-beta primers. A single record per CDR3 protein comes from TCRdb applying MiXCR to the 5' RACE reads. The data show about 670,000 distinct CDR3 sequences, roughly 43% seen once. Roughly 10 milliliters of peripheral blood were drawn from each donor. This CDR3 spans 14 amino acids. Trimming at V came to 4 bases and at J to 4 bases, leaving 7 bases not matched to a gene. Germline assignment: CDR1 SGHRS and CDR2 YFSETQ. The chain employs TRBV5-1 and TRBJ1-1, with 7 nucleotides matching TRBD1. The origin of this receptor is a man at least 80 years old in good health. Sequences were obtained from blood. The CDR3 loop reads CASSKRTGPTEAFF. In DNA form, the CDR3 reads TGCGCCAGCAGCAAGCGGACAGGACCCACTGAAGCTTTCTTT.